This TCR beta chain was identified in a study of blood T cell repertoires in COVID-19. Across the whole study: PBMCs, B-cell-depleted T cells, or T cells provided the cDNA or gDNA that made up the material.

This clone occurred once. Here immunoSEQ multiplex PCR was the method, and the copy in TCRdb shows in-frame clones only, minus some. The table lists 380,000 or so clones, roughly 80% of them singletons, with roughly 1.1% in the top ten. The CDR3 runs to 16 residues. Trimming pared 4 bases from V and 6 bases from J, leaving 19 bases between. Germline loops: CDR1 SEHNR, CDR2 FQNEAQ (reference sequence). The TCR sequence derives from a human donor with acute or convalescent COVID-19. The donor label of this sample is uncertain. The chain has TRBV7-9 and TRBJ2-1; tentatively, D is TRBD1 (6 bases). Sequences were obtained from peripheral blood. The CDR3 DNA sequence: TGTGCCAGCAGCTCACTAACCCCGTGGACAGCCAATGAGCAGTTCTTC. This translates into CASSSLTPWTANEQFF.